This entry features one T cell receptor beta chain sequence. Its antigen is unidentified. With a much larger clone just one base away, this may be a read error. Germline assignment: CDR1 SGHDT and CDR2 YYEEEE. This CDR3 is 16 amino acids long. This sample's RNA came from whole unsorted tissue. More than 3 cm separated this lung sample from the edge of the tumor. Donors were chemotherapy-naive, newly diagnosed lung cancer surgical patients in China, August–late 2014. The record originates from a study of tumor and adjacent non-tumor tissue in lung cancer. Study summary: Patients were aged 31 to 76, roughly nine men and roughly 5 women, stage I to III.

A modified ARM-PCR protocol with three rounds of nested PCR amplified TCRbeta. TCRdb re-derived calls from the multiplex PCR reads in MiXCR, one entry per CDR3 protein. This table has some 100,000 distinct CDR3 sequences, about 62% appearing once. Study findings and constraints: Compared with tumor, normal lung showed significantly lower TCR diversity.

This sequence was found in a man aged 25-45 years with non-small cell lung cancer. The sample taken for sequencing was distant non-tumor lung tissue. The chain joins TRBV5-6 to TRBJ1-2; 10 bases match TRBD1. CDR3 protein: CASSLETGGAYYGYAF. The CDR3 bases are TGTGCCAGCAGCTTGGAGACAGGGGGCGCTTACTATGGCTACGCCTTC.